Following are 29 T cell receptor beta chains from one sample sequenced in a study of cytomegalovirus exposure and HLA in healthy donors. Primers for the PCR totalled 60 Vbeta and 13 Jbeta. The protocol was immunoSEQ multiplex PCR, while the TCRdb copy is restricted to in-frame clones and leaves out a portion. This repertoire shows roughly 180,000 clones, roughly 80% found once; its top ten account for roughly 13%. Input material: PBMCs. The origin of the receptors is a woman between 50 and 59 years old in good health and CMV-seropositive.

The chain combines TRBV14 with TRBJ1-6, with a weak D call TRBD1 (6 bases). This CDR3 is built from 16 residues. V was shortened by 4 bases and J by 6 bases, with 16 bases between the two germline ends. Germline V gene sequence: CDR1 SGHDN, CDR2 FVKESK. CDR3 sequence reads: CASSRRGARANSPLHF. CDR3 nucleotide sequence: TGTGCCAGCAGCCGGCGGGGGGCTAGGGCTAATTCACCCCTCCACTTT.

The CDR3 region has the DNA TGTGCCAGCAGTTCCTCCGGGACAGGCTACGAGCAGTACTTC. Protein sequence: CASSSSGTGYEQYF. This sequence joins TRBV6-1 and TRBJ2-5; 8 bases line up with TRBD1. The closer fit of TRBJ2-7 to the DNA end suggests the J call may be wrong. CDR1 is MNHNS, CDR2 SASEGT, per germline. This CDR3 contains 14 residues.

This chain uses TRBV10-1 with TRBJ2-5, with 8 bases identical to TRBD2. This CDR3 is built from 12 residues. CDR1 and CDR2 (germline): WNHNN, SYGVQD (reference sequence). J gave up 1 base and V 9 bases, and 1 base lay outside the gene matches. The CDR3 loop is CASSGTQETQYF. As DNA, the CDR3 is TGCGCCAGTAGCGGGACCCAAGAGACCCAGTACTTC.

The chain couples TRBV6-5 to TRBJ2-3, with 7 bases lining up with TRBD2. Looked up from germline, CDR1 is MNHEY and CDR2 is SVGAGI. The length of the CDR3 is 15 residues. The V and J ends lost 6 bases and 2 bases, in that order; junction bases with no gene match: 8. CDR3: CASRPLAENTDTQYF. CDR3 DNA: TGTGCCAGCAGACCCCTAGCGGAGAACACAGATACGCAGTATTTT.

The chain joins TRBV6-1 to TRBJ1-2; D is unclear. The CDR3 has 12 residues. Germline V gene sequence: CDR1 MNHNS, CDR2 SASEGT. V shed 3 bases and J shed 5 bases, with 7 bases lying between them. For the CDR3, the DNA is TGTGCCAGCAGTGATACAGCATATGGCTACACCTTC. Translated, it gives CASSDTAYGYTF.

This sequence joins TRBV4-1 and TRBJ1-3, with 7 bases matching TRBD1. V gave up 0 bases and J gave up 1 base; unmatched junction bases: 9. The CDR3 covers 18 residues. From germline, CDR1 is MGHRA and CDR2 YSYEKL. CDR3 DNA sequence: TGCGCCAGCAGCCAAGACCCCCGGGACAGACGTTCTGGAAACACCATATATTTT. Amino acid sequence: CASSQDPRDRRSGNTIYF.

V and J are TRBV2 and TRBJ1-2, with 9 bases lining up with TRBD1. After removal of 6 bases from V and 7 bases from J, the junction contained 3 bases not matched to a gene. The CDR3 spans 12 residues. Germline V gives CDR1 SNHLY, CDR2 FYNNEI. The DNA of the CDR3 is TGTGCCAGCAGAACAGGGGGCGGTGGCTACACCTTC. It yields the protein CASRTGGGGYTF.

V is TRBV25-1 and J is TRBJ2-3, with a weak D call TRBD1 (6 bases). This CDR3 is built from 13 residues. CDR1 and CDR2 (germline): MGHDK, SYGVNS. Between the trimmed V and J ends, which lost 3 bases and 4 bases, there was a span of 8 bases. Here the CDR3 DNA reads TGTGCCAGCAGTGACAGGGGCCCAGATACGCAGTATTTT. This gives the protein CASSDRGPDTQYF.

The chain combines TRBV2 with TRBJ1-1; maybe TRBD1 (6 bases). Per germline, CDR1 SNHLY and CDR2 FYNNEI. The CDR3 length is 13 residues. V lost 6 bases, J lost 2 bases, and 10 bases lay in between. CDR3 region: CASSIQGNTEAFF. Here the CDR3 DNA reads TGTGCCAGCAGCATACAGGGTAACACTGAAGCTTTCTTT.

The V gene is TRBV12-5, the J gene TRBJ2-7, with D tentatively TRBD2 (7 bases). The germline V and J ends were trimmed by 4 bases and 2 bases, with 12 bases remaining between them. CDR3 length equals 14 residues. CDR1 and CDR2 (germline): LGHNT, FRNRAP. CDR3 loop: CASGSLGGAYEQYF. DNA of the CDR3: TGTGCTAGTGGTTCCTTAGGGGGGGCCTACGAGCAGTACTTC.

This clone was observed a handful of times. The chain links TRBV4-1 to TRBJ1-5; D remains ambiguous. The germline V gene has CDR1 MGHRA and CDR2 YSYEKL. V shed 2 bases and J shed 9 bases, with 11 bases lying between them. The CDR3 consists of 13 residues. The CDR3 DNA reads TGCGCCAGCAGCCAATCAGGCTCAAGGCCCCAGCATTTT. It translates to CASSQSGSRPQHF.

V gene TRBV11-1 combines with J gene TRBJ2-7; D is possibly TRBD1 (6 bases). Trimming removed 5 bases at V and 0 bases at J, with 17 bases between. The germline CDR1 and CDR2 sequences are SGHAT and FQDESV (reference sequence). The CDR3 is 16 amino acids. The CDR3 reads CASSQAGRGGSYEQYF. The DNA for the CDR3 is TGTGCCAGCAGCCAGGCAGGGCGAGGGGGCTCCTACGAGCAGTACTTC.

This chain links TRBV5-1 with TRBJ1-2, with 7 bases matching TRBD1. Germline V CDR1 and CDR2: SGHRS, YFSETQ. This CDR3 has 14 amino acids. V lost 0 bases and J lost 6; bases outside the gene matches: 5. Here the CDR3 reads CASSLVSQGDGYTF. The CDR3 DNA reads TGCGCCAGCAGCTTGGTGTCCCAGGGGGATGGCTACACCTTC.

A few counts support this clone. V gene TRBV6-6 combines with J gene TRBJ2-5; TRBD2 aligns across 14 bases. V gave up 4 bases and J gave up 4 bases; unmatched junction bases: 2. Germline-derived CDR1 and CDR2 are MNHNY and SVGAGI (reference sequence). This CDR3 contains 15 residues. DNA for the CDR3: TGTGCCAGCAGTTTCGGGACTAGCGGGGGAGAGACCCAGTACTTC. It yields the protein CASSFGTSGGETQYF.

This clone was detected a few times. The J gene is TRBJ2-1, the V gene TRBV4-2, with TRBD2 as a possible D gene (6 bases). Trimming took off 1 base at V and 7 bases at J, with 14 bases between the two ends. The CDR3 covers 15 residues. From germline, CDR1 is LGHNA and CDR2 YNFKEQ. The CDR3 coding sequence is TGTGCCAGCAGCCAAGTTAGCGTGGGGAGGAATGAGCAGTTCTTC. This sequence encodes CASSQVSVGRNEQFF.

The V and J genes are TRBV6-1 and TRBJ1-2; possible D gene TRBD1, 5 bases. Germline V lookup: CDR1 MNHNS, CDR2 SASEGT. Between the trimmed V and J ends, which lost 3 bases and 5 bases, there was a span of 10 bases. The CDR3 consists of 13 residues. This chain's CDR3 is CASSETGGYGYTF. The CDR3 DNA sequence: TGTGCCAGCAGTGAGACGGGGGGGTATGGCTACACCTTC.

With regard to this clone: Germline is not matched at one junction end, which may reflect a read error. This chain connects TRBV15 to TRBJ2-4; D is unclear. The CDR3 is made up of 12 amino acids. The germline V gene encodes CDR1 LNHNV and CDR2 YYDKDF (reference sequence). The CDR3 region has the DNA TGTGCCACCAGCAGAGATCTCACGGCAGGCGACTTC. Translated, it gives CATSRDLTAGDF.

The chain joins TRBV5-1 to TRBJ1-3; 7 bases map to TRBD1. V lost 5 bases, J lost 0 bases, and 8 bases stayed unmatched. The CDR3 loop spans 16 amino acids. The germline V gene has CDR1 SGHRS and CDR2 YFSETQ. The CDR3 DNA is TGCGCCAGCAGGGTGGACAGGTCCTACTCTGGAAACACCATATATTTT. Translation: CASRVDRSYSGNTIYF.

The V call is TRBV9, the J call TRBJ2-1, with D possibly being TRBD2 (6 bases). The germline V and J ends were trimmed by 0 bases and 3 bases, with 13 bases remaining between them. CDR1 and CDR2 from the germline V gene are SGDLS and YYNGEE. The length of the CDR3 is 16 residues. This CDR3 is CASSVGGGTGYNEQFF. CDR3 DNA sequence: TGTGCCAGCAGCGTAGGTGGGGGGACTGGCTACAATGAGCAGTTCTTC.

The J gene is TRBJ2-5, the V gene TRBV6-1, with D tentatively TRBD2 (6 bases). The CDR3 is 13 amino acids. V gave up 7 bases and J gave up 2 bases, with 11 bases separating them. Germline V CDR1 and CDR2: MNHNS, SASEGT. Written as DNA, the CDR3 is TGTGCCAGCAACCCTGGAGGGCAAGAGACCCAGTACTTC. Translating gives CASNPGGQETQYF.

V and J are TRBV27 and TRBJ2-3; D possibly corresponds to TRBD2 (5 bases). The germline V gene encodes CDR1 MNHEY and CDR2 SMNVEV (reference sequence). The CDR3 length is 14 residues. The V end was cut by 3 bases, the J end by 2 bases, with 9 bases between. CDR3 nucleotide sequence: TGTGCCAGCAGTTTTGCCGGGGTCACAGATACGCAGTATTTT. Translated, it gives CASSFAGVTDTQYF.

V and J are TRBV12-1 and TRBJ2-7; TRBD1 is taken as the D call from the table, unchecked against the DNA. TRBV12-1 corresponds to a pseudogene. The CDR3 runs to 14 residues. The CDR3 here is CASSFRDRHYEQYF. CDR3 bases: TGTGCCAGCAGCTTCCGGGACAGACACTACGAGCAGTACTTC.

DNA of the CDR3: TGTGCCAGCAGTATTGGGGGGGGTCCTGAAGCTTTCTTT. Translating gives CASSIGGGPEAFF. This chain uses TRBV7-6 with TRBJ1-1; tentatively, D is TRBD1 (5 bases). The length of the CDR3 is 13 residues. V shed 6 bases and J shed 6 bases, with 14 bases lying between them. From germline, CDR1 is SGHVS and CDR2 FNYEAQ.

The rearrangement links TRBV9 to TRBJ2-3, with D possibly TRBD2 on 5 matching bases. Per germline, CDR1 SGDLS and CDR2 YYNGEE. The CDR3 is 16 amino acids. With 0 bases removed from V and 2 bases from J, the gap between germline ends came to 13 bases. The CDR3: CASSVAGFGITDTQYF. The CDR3 DNA follows: TGTGCCAGCAGCGTAGCCGGATTCGGGATCACAGATACGCAGTATTTT.

This CDR3 reads CASSPGNTEAFF. The CDR3 DNA reads TGTGCCAGCAGCCCGGGGAACACTGAAGCTTTCTTT. V usage is TRBV27 and J usage is TRBJ1-1; no definite D call. V was clipped by 6 bases and J by 1 base, with 6 bases between them. Looked up from germline, CDR1 is MNHEY and CDR2 is SMNVEV (reference sequence). The CDR3 covers 12 residues.

This clone was observed a handful of times. The V call is TRBV30, the J call TRBJ2-7; no firm D call. V dropped 2 bases and J dropped 2 bases, with 10 bases sitting between them. Germline CDR1 is GTSNPN and CDR2 is SVGIG (reference sequence). CDR3 length: 13 amino acids. The CDR3 loop is CAWSSHSTYEQYF. In nucleotides, the CDR3 is TGTGCCTGGAGTTCCCATTCTACCTACGAGCAGTACTTC.

The V and J genes are TRBV5-1 and TRBJ2-1, with a possible D match to TRBD1 (6 bases). The CDR3 is made up of 16 amino acids. V was trimmed by 3 bases and J by 0 bases, leaving 13 bases between them. Germline CDR1 is SGHRS and CDR2 is YFSETQ. The DNA of the CDR3 is TGCGCCAGCAGCTCCGCAGGGGACGGCTCCTACAATGAGCAGTTCTTC. Encoded protein: CASSSAGDGSYNEQFF.

This chain links TRBV7-6 with TRBJ2-7; 7 bases match TRBD2. V trimming: 5 bases; J trimming: 5 bases; junction bases outside the gene matches: 18. The CDR3 is 17 residues long. The germline V gene has CDR1 SGHVS and CDR2 FNYEAQ. The chain's CDR3 is CASSARGGGGMLNEQYF. In DNA, the CDR3 is TGTGCCAGCAGCGCTCGGGGTGGCGGGGGAATGTTGAACGAGCAGTACTTC.

A remark on this clone: This CDR3 is also generated by other DNA sequences in the sample. The rearrangement links TRBV6-5 to TRBJ2-1, with 8 positions matching TRBD2. The CDR3 contains 15 residues. Losses at the gene ends were 6 bases for V and 1 base for J; bases not matched to a gene: 5. Per the germline V gene, CDR1 is MNHEY and CDR2 is SVGAGI. The CDR3 reads CASSRGGRSYNEQFF. CDR3 sequence (DNA): TGTGCCAGCAGCCGGGGGGGGAGGTCCTACAATGAGCAGTTCTTC.